In its sample, the clone carrying this T cell receptor (beta chain) was seen many times. These data come from a study of neurological immune-mediated disorders. The germline CDR1 and CDR2 sequences are MNHEY and SVGAGI. Trimming stripped 5 bases from V and 4 bases from J, with 12 bases between. This CDR3 spans 15 amino acids. The time point denotes: longitudinal time-point 3. From the 5' RACE reads, TCRdb called clonotypes with MiXCR, one entry per CDR3 protein. This sample yields about 84,000 distinct CDR3 sequences, of which around 4.7% are seen a single time; over 5.5% belongs to the top ten. The V gene is TRBV6-5, the J gene TRBJ1-6; possible D gene TRBD1, 5 bases. The sequenced sample consisted of PBMCs. This TCR was sampled from a woman aged 55-70 years with multiple sclerosis. CDR3 amino acids: CASSDRDGYNSPLHF. DNA for the CDR3: TGTGCCAGCAGTGACCGGGACGGTTATAATTCACCCCTCCACTTT.